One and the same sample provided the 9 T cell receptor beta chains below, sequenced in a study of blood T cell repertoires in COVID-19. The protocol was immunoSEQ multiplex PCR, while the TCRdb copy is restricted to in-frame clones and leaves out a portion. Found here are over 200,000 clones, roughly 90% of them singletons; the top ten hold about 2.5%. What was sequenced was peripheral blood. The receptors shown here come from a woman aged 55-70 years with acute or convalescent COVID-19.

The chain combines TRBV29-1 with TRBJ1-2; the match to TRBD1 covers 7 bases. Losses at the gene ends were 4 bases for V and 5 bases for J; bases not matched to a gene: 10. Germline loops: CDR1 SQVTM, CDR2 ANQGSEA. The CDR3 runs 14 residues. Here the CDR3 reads CSVVVDRVSYGYTF. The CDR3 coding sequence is TGCAGCGTTGTCGTAGACAGGGTATCGTATGGCTACACCTTC.

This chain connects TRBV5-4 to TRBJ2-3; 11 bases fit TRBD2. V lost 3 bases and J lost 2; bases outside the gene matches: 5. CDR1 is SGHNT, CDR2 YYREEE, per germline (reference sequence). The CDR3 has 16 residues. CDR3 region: CASSSGLAVDTDTQYF. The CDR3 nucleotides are TGTGCCAGCAGCTCGGGACTAGCGGTAGACACAGATACGCAGTATTTT.

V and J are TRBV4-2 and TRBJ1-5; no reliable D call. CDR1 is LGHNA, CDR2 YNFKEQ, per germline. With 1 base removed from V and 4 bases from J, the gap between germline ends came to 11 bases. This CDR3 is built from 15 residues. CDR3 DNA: TGTGCCAGCAGCCAAGTGTGGACTAATAATCAGCCCCAGCATTTT. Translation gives CASSQVWTNNQPQHF.

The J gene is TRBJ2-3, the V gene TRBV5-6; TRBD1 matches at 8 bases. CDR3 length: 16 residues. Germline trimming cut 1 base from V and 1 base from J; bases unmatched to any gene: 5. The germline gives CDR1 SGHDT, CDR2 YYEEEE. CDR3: CASSLRTGYRTDTQYF. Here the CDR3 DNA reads TGTGCCAGCAGCTTGCGGACAGGGTATCGCACAGATACGCAGTATTTT.

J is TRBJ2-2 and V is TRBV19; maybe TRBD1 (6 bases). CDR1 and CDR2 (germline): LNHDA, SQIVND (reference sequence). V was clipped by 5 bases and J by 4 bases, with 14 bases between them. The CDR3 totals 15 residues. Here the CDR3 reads CASSSPGHTTGELFF. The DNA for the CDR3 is TGTGCCAGTAGTTCGCCGGGACACACCACCGGGGAGCTGTTTTTT.

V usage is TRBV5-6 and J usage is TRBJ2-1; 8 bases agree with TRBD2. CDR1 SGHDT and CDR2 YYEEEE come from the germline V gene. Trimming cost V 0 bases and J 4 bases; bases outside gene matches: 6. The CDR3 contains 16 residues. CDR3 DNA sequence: TGTGCCAGCAGCTTGGGGAGCGGGAGACTATACAATGAGCAGTTCTTC. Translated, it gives CASSLGSGRLYNEQFF. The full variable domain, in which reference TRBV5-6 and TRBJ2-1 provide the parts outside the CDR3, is DAGVTQSPTHLIKTRGQQVTLRCSPKSGHDTVSWYQQALGQGPQFIFQYYEEEERQRGNFPDRFSGHQFPNYSSELNVNALLLGDSALYLCASSLGSGRLYNEQFFGPGTRLTVL.

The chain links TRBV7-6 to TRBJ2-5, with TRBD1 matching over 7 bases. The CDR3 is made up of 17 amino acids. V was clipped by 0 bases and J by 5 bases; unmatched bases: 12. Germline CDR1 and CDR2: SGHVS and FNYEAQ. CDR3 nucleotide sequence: TGTGCCAGCAGCTTAGCTGCCGGGACAGAGGTTTATGAGACCCAGTACTTC. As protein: CASSLAAGTEVYETQYF. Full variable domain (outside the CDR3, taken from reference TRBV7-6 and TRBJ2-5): GAGVSQSPRYKVTKRGQDVALRCDPISGHVSLYWYRQALGQGPEFLTYFNYEAQQDKSGLPNDRFSAERPEGSISTLTIQRTEQRDSAMYRCASSLAAGTEVYETQYFGPGTRLLVL.

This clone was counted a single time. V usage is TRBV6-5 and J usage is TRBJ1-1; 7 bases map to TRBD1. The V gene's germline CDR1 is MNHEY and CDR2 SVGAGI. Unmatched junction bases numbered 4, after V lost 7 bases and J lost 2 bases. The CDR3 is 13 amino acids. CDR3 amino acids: CASTWDSNTEAFF. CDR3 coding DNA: TGTGCCAGCACCTGGGACAGTAACACTGAAGCTTTCTTT.

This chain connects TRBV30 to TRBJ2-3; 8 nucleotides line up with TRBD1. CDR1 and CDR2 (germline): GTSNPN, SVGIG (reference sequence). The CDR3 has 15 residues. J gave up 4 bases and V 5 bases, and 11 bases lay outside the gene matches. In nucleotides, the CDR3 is TGTGCCTGGGGTACCGGGACAGGAAGGGCAGATACGCAGTATTTT. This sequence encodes CAWGTGTGRADTQYF.